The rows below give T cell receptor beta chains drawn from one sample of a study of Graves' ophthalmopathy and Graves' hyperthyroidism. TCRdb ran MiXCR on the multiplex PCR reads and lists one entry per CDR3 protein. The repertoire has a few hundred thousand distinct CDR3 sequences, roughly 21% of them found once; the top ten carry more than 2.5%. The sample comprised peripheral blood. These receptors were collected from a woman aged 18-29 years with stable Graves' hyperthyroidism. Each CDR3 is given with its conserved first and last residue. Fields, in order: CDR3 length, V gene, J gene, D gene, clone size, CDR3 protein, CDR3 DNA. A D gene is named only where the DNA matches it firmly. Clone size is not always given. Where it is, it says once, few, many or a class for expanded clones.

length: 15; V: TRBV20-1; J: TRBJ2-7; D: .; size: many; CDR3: CSAGIWTESSYEQYF; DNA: TGCAGTGCTGGAATATGGACCGAGAGCTCCTACGAGCAGTACTTC
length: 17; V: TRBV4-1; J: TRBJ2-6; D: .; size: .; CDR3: CASSQGPLSSGANVLTF; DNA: TGCGCCAGCAGCCAAGGGCCGCTGTCCTCTGGGGCCAACGTCCTGACTTTC
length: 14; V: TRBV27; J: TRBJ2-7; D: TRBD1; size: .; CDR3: CASSRGTESYEQYF; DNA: TGTGCCAGCAGTAGAGGGACAGAGTCTTACGAGCAGTACTTC
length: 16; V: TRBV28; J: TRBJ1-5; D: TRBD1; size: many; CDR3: CASSPGTGGYGQPQHF; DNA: TGTGCCAGCAGTCCCGGGACAGGGGGTTACGGTCAGCCCCAGCATTTT
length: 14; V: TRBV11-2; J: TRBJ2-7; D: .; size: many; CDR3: CASSYRQFFYEQYF; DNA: TGTGCCAGCAGCTATCGACAGTTTTTCTACGAGCAGTACTTC
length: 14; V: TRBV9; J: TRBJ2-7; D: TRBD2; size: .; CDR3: CASSGGSGRYEQYF; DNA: TGTGCCAGCAGTGGGGGTAGCGGGAGATACGAGCAGTACTTC
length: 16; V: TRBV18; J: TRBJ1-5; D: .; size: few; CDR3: CASSRSGGVAGQPQHF; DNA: TGTGCCAGCTCCCGTAGTGGGGGTGTTGCGGGTCAGCCCCAGCATTTT
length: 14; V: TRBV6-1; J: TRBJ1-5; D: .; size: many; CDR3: CASRGEASNQPQHF; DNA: TGTGCCAGCAGGGGAGAGGCGAGCAATCAGCCCCAGCATTTT
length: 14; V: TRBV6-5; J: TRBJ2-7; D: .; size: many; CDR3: CASSTWRSMGEQYF; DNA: TGTGCCAGCAGTACCTGGAGGTCCATGGGCGAGCAGTACTTC
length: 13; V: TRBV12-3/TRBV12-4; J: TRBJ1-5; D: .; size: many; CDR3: CASSQGSNQPQHF; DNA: TGTGCCAGCAGTCAGGGTTCCAATCAGCCCCAGCATTTT
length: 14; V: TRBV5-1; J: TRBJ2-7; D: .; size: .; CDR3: CVSSLAVGGYEQYF; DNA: TGCGTCAGCAGCTTGGCCGTGGGTGGATACGAGCAGTACTTC
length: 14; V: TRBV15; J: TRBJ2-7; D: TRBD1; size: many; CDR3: CATSSPDRDYEQYF; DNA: TGTGCCACCAGCAGCCCCGACAGGGACTACGAGCAGTACTTC
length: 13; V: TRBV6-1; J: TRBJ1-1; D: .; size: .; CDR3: CASRGAGGTEPFF; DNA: TGTGCCAGCAGGGGGGCGGGAGGGACTGAACCTTTCTTT
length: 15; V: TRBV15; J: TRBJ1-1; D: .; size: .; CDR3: CATSRAGFPYTDAFF; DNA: TGTGCCACCAGCAGAGCAGGATTCCCGTACACTGATGCTTTCTTT
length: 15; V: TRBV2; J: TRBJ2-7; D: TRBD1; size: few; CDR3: CASKGAGIFEYEQYF; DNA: TGTGCCAGCAAGGGGGCCGGGATCTTTGAATACGAGCAGTACTTC
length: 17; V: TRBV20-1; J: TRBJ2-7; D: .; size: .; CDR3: CSARDRGWGGSQYEQYF; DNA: TGCAGTGCTAGAGATAGGGGGTGGGGCGGGAGCCAGTACGAGCAGTACTTC
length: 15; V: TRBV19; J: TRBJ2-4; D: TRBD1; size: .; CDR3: CASSFLGQGKNIQYF; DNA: TGTGCCAGTAGTTTCTTGGGACAGGGGAAAAACATTCAGTACTTC